This TCR beta chain was captured in a study of cytomegalovirus exposure and HLA in healthy donors. In the PCR, 60 Vbeta and 13 Jbeta primers were used. TCRdb keeps only in-frame clones here, not all; method: immunoSEQ multiplex PCR. The sample lists 200,000 to 300,000 clones, 84% occurring once. CDR1 and CDR2 from the germline V gene are SGHNT and YYREEE (reference sequence). This CDR3 has 15 residues. The V and J ends lost 1 base and 8 bases, in that order; junction bases with no gene match: 7. Though probably carrying unrecorded immune exposures, donors were nominally healthy at sampling. The TCR originated in a middle-aged woman in good health and CMV-seropositive. The sample taken for sequencing was PBMCs. The V gene is TRBV5-4, the J gene TRBJ2-1; 9 bases align to TRBD2. The CDR3 DNA sequence: TGTGCCAGCAGCTTGTTCCGCGGGAGGGCCTATGAGCAGTTCTTC. It encodes CASSLFRGRAYEQFF.